A single sample gave rise to the 27 T cell receptor beta chains below, sequenced in a study of regulatory T cells in long-lasting Graves disease. HTBI primers from iRepertoire and Arm-PCR of CDR3 regions yielded the TCR beta libraries. TCRdb recomputed calls from the multiplex PCR reads with MiXCR, one row per CDR3 protein. The profile shows about 470,000 distinct CDR3 sequences, about 15% of them singletons. Regarding time point: newly diagnosed GD, antithyroid drugs for less than 3 months. Construction of the TCR library relied on RNA isolated from PBMCs. Separately, the same data were catalogued under a study of T cells in Graves' hyperthyroidism and ophthalmopathy.

Sequenced here: peripheral blood mononuclear cells (PBMCs), sampled at new diagnosis, from a patient treated with antithyroid drugs. These receptors were taken from a woman under 40 with Graves disease.

This clonotype was seen ten or more times. The rearrangement links TRBV28 to TRBJ2-7, with 10 bases that match TRBD2. Trimming cost V 7 bases and J 4 bases; bases outside gene matches: 10. The CDR3 consists of 15 residues. Germline values: CDR1 MDHEN, CDR2 SYDVKM. The CDR3 nucleotides are TGTGCCAGCACCGAACCGGGACTAGCGAAATACGAGCAGTACTTC. It codes for CASTEPGLAKYEQYF. The full variable domain, in which reference TRBV28 and TRBJ2-7 provide the parts outside the CDR3, is DVKVTQSSRYLVKRTGEKVFLECVQDMDHENMFWYRQDPGLGLRLIYFSYDVKMKEKGDIPEGYSVSREKKERFSLILESASTNQTSMYLCASTEPGLAKYEQYFGPGTRLTVT.

The V call is TRBV20-1, the J call TRBJ2-3; 12 bases line up with TRBD2. The CDR3 runs to 16 residues. Per the germline V gene, CDR1 is DFQATT and CDR2 is SNEGSKA (reference sequence). V lost 6 bases, J lost 0 bases, and 7 bases stayed unmatched. The CDR3 protein is CSAWTSGTLSTDTQYF. The CDR3 nucleotides read TGCAGTGCCTGGACTAGCGGGACCCTTAGCACAGATACGCAGTATTTT.

This clonotype has just a few counts. V usage is TRBV27 and J usage is TRBJ2-5, with 7 bases lining up with TRBD2. Germline V gene sequence: CDR1 MNHEY, CDR2 SMNVEV (reference sequence). After removal of 4 bases from V and 4 bases from J, the junction contained 12 bases not matched to a gene. This CDR3 has 16 residues. The CDR3 here is CASSSPKGGRGETQYF. CDR3 bases: TGTGCCAGCAGTTCCCCGAAGGGCGGGAGAGGAGAGACCCAGTACTTC.

Many counts were recorded for this clonotype. The chain combines TRBV11-2 with TRBJ1-1; D ambiguous. CDR1 SGHAT and CDR2 FQNNGV come from the germline V gene. This CDR3 comprises 15 residues. Trimming cost V 5 bases and J 1 base, with 14 bases left between them. The CDR3 bases are TGTGCCAGCAGCCCGTCGGGGTATCGGAACACTGAAGCTTTCTTT. It is translated as CASSPSGYRNTEAFF.

This clonotype came up many times. This chain joins TRBV12-3 or TRBV12-4 and TRBJ1-4; a possible D gene is TRBD1 (6 bases). CDR3 length: 14 residues. The V end was cut by 3 bases, the J end by 4 bases, with 9 bases between. CDR3 nucleotide sequence: TGTGCCAGCAGTTTTGGCAGGGGTAATGAAAAACTGTTTTTT. Amino acids: CASSFGRGNEKLFF.

This clonotype was counted only a few times. A junction end diverges from the germline sequence, so it may reflect a read error. The V and J genes are TRBV9 and TRBJ1-3; D is unresolved. The CDR3 totals 13 residues. Germline V gene data show CDR1 as SGDLS and CDR2 as YYNGEE. CDR3 amino acids: CASSEKAGSTIYF. The CDR3 DNA sequence: TGTGCCAGCAGCGAGAAGGCTGGAAGCACCATATATTTT.

This clonotype was detected many times. The chain recombines TRBV28 with TRBJ2-7; TRBD1 agrees at 9 bases. Losses at the gene ends were 5 bases for V and 5 bases for J; bases not matched to a gene: 10. The germline gives CDR1 MDHEN, CDR2 SYDVKM. This CDR3 has 15 residues. CDR3 DNA: TGTGCCAGCAGTCTTGGAGGACAGGGGTCCCACGAGCAGTACTTC. Its translation: CASSLGGQGSHEQYF.

This clonotype appeared a few times. This chain joins TRBV9 and TRBJ2-2; a weak D match, TRBD2 (6 bases). The CDR3 consists of 19 residues. The germline gives CDR1 SGDLS, CDR2 YYNGEE. With 3 bases removed from V and 3 bases from J, the gap between germline ends came to 24 bases. The CDR3 bases are TGTGCCAGCAGCGCTAAGGGACCCCTCTTCCGGGAGTACACCGGGGAGCTGTTTTTT. Translation: CASSAKGPLFREYTGELFF.

This clonotype was observed at least ten times. The chain employs TRBV2 and TRBJ1-5; 9 bases agree with TRBD1. V gave up 2 bases and J gave up 6 bases; unmatched junction bases: 8. Germline V gene lookup returns CDR1 SNHLY and CDR2 FYNNEI. This CDR3 is 16 amino acids long. The CDR3, as DNA: TGTGCCAGCAGTGAAAGGCCGGGACAGGGACGTCAGCCCCAGCATTTT. This translates into CASSERPGQGRQPQHF.

This clonotype was recorded at least ten times. V is TRBV30 and J is TRBJ2-7; D ambiguous. This CDR3 has 14 amino acids. Deletions cut 1 base from V and 0 bases from J, with 10 bases between. CDR1 and CDR2 from the germline V gene are GTSNPN and SVGIG (reference sequence). CDR3: CAWSEGPGSYEQYF. In nucleotides, the CDR3 is TGTGCCTGGAGTGAAGGACCGGGCTCCTACGAGCAGTACTTC.

This clonotype was seen repeatedly, ten times or more. This CDR3 is CASRAPPDTQYF. The CDR3 nucleotides are TGTGCCAGCAGGGCCCCCCCAGATACGCAGTATTTT. The rearrangement links TRBV2 to TRBJ2-3, with D hard to call. V was cut by 6 bases and J by 4 bases, with 8 bases left in between. CDR1 and CDR2 (germline): SNHLY, FYNNEI. CDR3 length: 12 residues. The variable domain in full, with the rest retrieved from reference TRBV2 and TRBJ2-3, is EPEVTQTPSHQVTQMGQEVILRCVPISNHLYFYWYRQILGQKVEFLVSFYNNEISEKSEIFDDQFSVERPDGSNFTLKIRSTKLEDSAMYFCASRAPPDTQYFGPGTRLTVL.

This clonotype was counted ten times or more. The CDR3 bases are TGTGCCAGCAGTCCCACACAGGGGGCGAACACTGAAGCTTTCTTT. It codes for CASSPTQGANTEAFF. The chain is built from TRBV28 and TRBJ1-1; 9 bases are a match to TRBD1. CDR1 is MDHEN, CDR2 SYDVKM, per germline. V was pared by 5 bases and J by 1 base, with 5 bases of the junction left unmatched. The CDR3 has 15 residues.

The chain employs TRBV27 and TRBJ2-5; 8 positions match TRBD1. The germline CDR1 and CDR2 sequences are MNHEY and SMNVEV (reference sequence). Trimming took 2 bases from V and 3 from J; bases not matched to a gene: 5. The length of the CDR3 is 15 residues. CDR3 nucleotides: TGTGCCAGCAGTTTAACCGGGACAGGAAAAGAGACCCAGTACTTC. It yields the protein CASSLTGTGKETQYF.

Ten or more counts support this clonotype. The chain joins TRBV13 to TRBJ2-3; D possibly corresponds to TRBD2 (6 bases). The CDR3 runs to 16 residues. The ends were cut back, 2 bases at V and 0 bases at J, with 12 bases in the middle. Germline V gene sequence: CDR1 PRHDT, CDR2 FYEKMQ (reference sequence). CDR3 sequence: CASSLRDSYSTDTQYF. CDR3 DNA sequence: TGTGCCAGCAGCTTACGGGACTCCTACAGCACAGATACGCAGTATTTT.

This clonotype came up many times. The chain is built from TRBV24-1 and TRBJ2-7, with D possibly called TRBD1 or TRBD2 (5 bases each). The CDR3 has 14 residues. The ends were cut back, 7 bases at V and 2 bases at J, with 14 bases in the middle. Germline V gene lookup returns CDR1 KGHDR and CDR2 SFDVKD. The CDR3 DNA is TGTGCCACCAGAAGTGGGACCCCTCCCTACGAGCAGTACTTC. Its protein product is CATRSGTPPYEQYF.

The rearrangement uses TRBV5-1 and TRBJ2-7; D perhaps matches TRBD1 (6 bases). Trimming took off 0 bases at V and 5 bases at J, with 9 bases between the two ends. Germline values: CDR1 SGHRS, CDR2 YFSETQ. This CDR3 contains 13 residues. CDR3 sequence reads: CASSLGQDDEQYF. As DNA, the CDR3 is TGCGCCAGCAGCTTGGGACAGGACGACGAGCAGTACTTC.

This clonotype was counted ten times or more. The chain uses TRBV15 and TRBJ2-5, with D uncertain. Germline CDR1 is LNHNV and CDR2 is YYDKDF (reference sequence). V gave up 0 bases and J gave up 5 bases, with 10 bases separating them. The CDR3 spans 14 residues. This CDR3 reads CATSREGLKETQYF. CDR3 bases: TGTGCCACCAGCAGAGAGGGGTTAAAGGAGACCCAGTACTTC.

As concerns this clonotype: A junction end diverges from the germline sequence, so it may reflect a read error. The chain employs TRBV7-9 and TRBJ2-1, with TRBD1 matching over 11 bases. Germline CDR1 is SEHNR and CDR2 is FQNEAQ (reference sequence). The CDR3 runs to 12 residues. CDR3 protein: CASSPGTGGESF. DNA for the CDR3: TGTGCCAGCAGCCCCGGGACAGGGGGGGAGTCCTTC. Complete variable domain (other parts from reference TRBV7-9 and TRBJ2-1): DTGVSQNPRHKITKRGQNVTFRCDPISEHNRLYWYRQTLGQGPEFLTYFQNEAQLEKSRLLSDRFSAERPKGSFSTLEIQRTEQGDSAMYLCASSPGTGGESFGPGTRLTVL.

At least ten counts were recorded for this clonotype. V is TRBV24-1 and J is TRBJ2-2; a weak D match, TRBD2 (5 bases). Germline loops: CDR1 KGHDR, CDR2 SFDVKD. There are 14 residues in the CDR3. Trimming cost V 1 base and J 8 bases, with 10 bases left between them. The CDR3 loop is CATSDFTGMGELFF. CDR3 bases: TGTGCCACCAGTGATTTCACCGGGATGGGGGAGCTGTTTTTT.

The chain joins TRBV2 to TRBJ2-1; 14 positions agree with TRBD2. CDR3 length: 18 residues. CDR1 and CDR2 (germline): SNHLY, FYNNEI. After removal of 6 bases from V and 9 bases from J, the junction contained 16 bases not matched to a gene. The chain's CDR3 is CASRETSGRAGRAFEQFF. As DNA, the CDR3 is TGTGCCAGCAGGGAGACTAGCGGGAGGGCCGGGCGGGCCTTTGAGCAGTTCTTC.

This clonotype was seen a few times. V and J are TRBV6-2 or TRBV6-3 and TRBJ2-7; D possibly corresponds to TRBD1 (5 bases). Trimming removed 0 bases at V and 0 bases at J, with 9 bases between. The CDR3 is 15 amino acids. Germline CDR1 and CDR2: MNHEY and SVGEGT. CDR3 bases: TGTGCCAGCAGTTACTCCGGACACCTCTCCTACGAGCAGTACTTC. It codes for CASSYSGHLSYEQYF.

In this sample, this clonotype turned up many times. The chain links TRBV18 to TRBJ1-1; D call uncertain. Germline CDR1 KGHSH, CDR2 LQKENI. The CDR3 consists of 15 residues. V was pared by 3 bases and J by 3 bases, with 14 bases between. CDR3 coding DNA: TGTGCCAGCTCACCTACCTTAGTTTCCCACACTGAAGCTTTCTTT. As protein: CASSPTLVSHTEAFF.

This clonotype was recorded at least ten times. This chain joins TRBV2 and TRBJ1-2; no firm D call. V lost 4 bases to trimming and J lost 2 bases, with 8 bases between them. The CDR3 consists of 13 residues. Germline values: CDR1 SNHLY, CDR2 FYNNEI. The CDR3 sequence: CASSAPENYGYTF. The DNA for the CDR3 is TGTGCCAGCAGTGCTCCGGAAAACTATGGCTACACCTTC. The full variable domain, rest sourced from reference TRBV2 and TRBJ1-2, is EPEVTQTPSHQVTQMGQEVILRCVPISNHLYFYWYRQILGQKVEFLVSFYNNEISEKSEIFDDQFSVERPDGSNFTLKIRSTKLEDSAMYFCASSAPENYGYTFGSGTRLTVV.

This clonotype was found a few times. The chain carries TRBV5-1 and TRBJ1-4, with D maybe TRBD1 (5 bases). Trimming pared 4 bases from V and 10 bases from J, leaving 8 bases between. This CDR3 comprises 11 residues. The germline V gene has CDR1 SGHRS and CDR2 YFSETQ. The CDR3 nucleotides are TGCGCCAGCAGCCTGGGGGTAAAACTGTTTTTT. Its protein is CASSLGVKLFF.

This clonotype was picked up many times. The V gene is TRBV11-3, the J gene TRBJ2-1; 13 bases align to TRBD2. The CDR3 runs to 20 residues. V lost 4 bases, J lost 4 bases, and 16 bases stayed unmatched. The germline V gene has CDR1 SGHNT and CDR2 YENEEA. This CDR3 is CASSSPFPGLAGIRYNEQFF. The CDR3 DNA reads as TGTGCCAGCAGCTCCCCTTTTCCGGGACTAGCGGGAATTCGGTACAATGAGCAGTTCTTC.

This clonotype was seen ten or more times. V is TRBV6-6 and J is TRBJ1-1; D remains unclear. Germline loops: CDR1 MNHNY, CDR2 SVGAGI (reference sequence). V shed 0 bases and J shed 1 base, with 9 bases lying between them. This CDR3 region has 15 residues. The CDR3 here is CASSYSPERNTEAFF. The CDR3 DNA reads TGTGCCAGCAGTTACTCGCCCGAGAGGAACACTGAAGCTTTCTTT.

This chain links TRBV5-4 with TRBJ2-5; possibly TRBD1 or TRBD2 for D (5 bases each). CDR3 length: 13 residues. Germline loops: CDR1 SGHNT, CDR2 YYREEE (reference sequence). Trimming removed 5 bases from V and 5 bases from J, with 13 bases in between. The CDR3 spells CASRYSRDETQYF. In nucleotides, the CDR3 is TGTGCCAGCAGGTACTCCAGGGACGAGACCCAGTACTTC.